The clone carrying this TCR beta chain was counted only a few times. Its antigen is still unknown. According to the study, TCR beta libraries were built with iRepertoire HTBI primers and CDR3-region Arm-PCR. TCRdb itself ran the multiplex PCR reads through MiXCR, one entry per CDR3 protein. The sample shows 450,000 or so distinct CDR3 sequences, more than 20% of them seen only once. As for time point: persistent/refractory GD, antithyroid drugs over 5 years with positive TRAb. Making the TCR library involved RNA that had been extracted from PBMCs. Graves' disease diagnosis was established per American Thyroid Association guidelines. Patients all came to the study from an endocrinology department in Xi'an, China. These data originate in a study of regulatory T cells in long-lasting Graves disease. The germline V and J ends were trimmed by 3 bases and 0 bases, with 8 bases remaining between them. Per germline, CDR1 DFQATT and CDR2 SNEGSKA (reference sequence). The CDR3 length is 13 residues.

General observations from the study: Preferential use of TRBV28, TRBJ1-2 and TRBJ2-5 was seen in persistent disease. Reduced TCR diversity was observed in persistent Graves' patients versus newly diagnosed patients.

The material sequenced was peripheral blood mononuclear cells (PBMCs), taken when the disease was refractory, from a patient treated with antithyroid drugs. The sequence was collected from a female donor with Graves disease. The V and J genes are TRBV20-1 and TRBJ1-1; tentative D call: TRBD1 (5 bases). In DNA form, the CDR3 reads TGCAGTGCTAGTCAACAGGTGAACACTGAAGCTTTCTTT. Its translation is CSASQQVNTEAFF.